This T cell receptor (beta chain) originates from a study of blood T cells in healthy people across ages. A minimum of 5 micrograms of total RNA was extracted per sample. A J-beta primer mix and a sample-barcoded 5' primer were used in a second PCR of roughly 7 to 12 cycles. TCRdb passed the 5' RACE reads through MiXCR, listing each CDR3 protein once. This table holds 1.5 million to 2 million distinct CDR3 sequences, 49% found once. Germline V gene lookup returns CDR1 SQVTM and CDR2 ANQGSEA. This CDR3 has 14 amino acids. V was pared by 6 bases and J by 3 bases, with 15 bases between. The chain uses TRBV29-1 and TRBJ1-5; tentatively, D is TRBD1 (6 bases). This TCR was sampled from a middle-aged woman in good health. Sample: blood. This CDR3 reads CSVQQGFANQPQHF. CDR3 sequence (DNA): TGCAGCGTCCAACAGGGTTTCGCCAATCAGCCCCAGCATTTT.